The clone carrying this T cell receptor beta chain has more than one count but fewer than ten. As yet, its antigen is unknown. The data derive from a study of cytomegalovirus exposure and HLA in healthy donors. Study-wide points: Across donors, sequencing depth was assumed by presence/absence analyses to be roughly uniform. It was reported that TCR beta sequences correctly inferred the HLA-A and HLA-B alleles for most subjects. There were a few CMV-associated chains whose specificity for CMV antigens was confirmed in vitro. Later analysis demonstrated an association between a missense DCLRE1C variant and TCR beta V- and J-gene trimming.

The germline V gene encodes CDR1 SGHRS and CDR2 YFSETQ. V trimming: 4 bases; J trimming: 1 base; junction bases outside the gene matches: 7. The length of the CDR3 is 16 residues. PCR involved 60 Vbeta and 13 Jbeta primers. Repertoires were generated with immunoSEQ multiplex PCR, while TCRdb's copy carries only in-frame clones and drops some. The data contain 150,000 or so clones, approximately 79% of them singletons. This chain joins TRBV5-1 and TRBJ2-4, with 8 bases aligning to TRBD1. Sequencing was carried out using PBMCs. The receptor comes from a man in his forties or fifties in good health and CMV-seropositive. The CDR3 spells CASSGQGIAAKNIQYF. The CDR3 DNA reads TGCGCCAGCAGCGGACAGGGTATAGCGGCCAAAAACATTCAGTACTTC.